These 19 T cell receptor beta chains were all obtained from the same sample, sequenced in a study of T cell repertoires in cytomegalovirus infection. TCRdb redid the calling of the reads with MiXCR, one entry per CDR3 protein. Of some 440,000 distinct CDR3 sequences listed, 30% to 40% were seen once; the top ten hold about an eighth. Input material: PBMCs. The origin of the receptors is a human donor in good health (CMV status not recorded). Some clones in this sample may be carry-over from other donors' samples.

Ten or more counts support this clonotype. This chain connects TRBV6-2 or TRBV6-3 to TRBJ1-5; possible D gene TRBD1, 5 bases. V lost 2 bases and J lost 1, with 15 bases in between. The CDR3 has 17 amino acids. Germline assignment: CDR1 MNHEY and CDR2 SVGEGT. CDR3 in DNA: TGTGCCAGCAGTTACAACCCCGGGGGGACGAGCAATCAGCCCCAGCATTTT. It encodes CASSYNPGGTSNQPQHF.

This clonotype showed up just a few times. This chain joins TRBV19 and TRBJ1-5; D remains ambiguous. Germline V lookup: CDR1 LNHDA, CDR2 SQIVND (reference sequence). Trimming left V 1 base short and J 7 bases short, with 8 bases between. CDR3 length equals 13 residues. For the CDR3, the DNA is TGTGCCAGTAGTATAGTAGTAGGACAGCCCCAGCATTTT. Its translation: CASSIVVGQPQHF.

The chain joins TRBV4-1 to TRBJ2-1; D unclear. This CDR3 region has 13 residues. The germline V and J ends were trimmed by 5 bases and 5 bases, with 10 bases remaining between them. CDR1 and CDR2 (germline): MGHRA, YSYEKL. CDR3 nucleotides: TGCGCCAGCAGCTTAATCCCAGACAATGAGCAGTTCTTC. It specifies CASSLIPDNEQFF.

In this sample, this clonotype turned up a few times. The V and J genes are TRBV4-1 and TRBJ1-5, with 11 bases identical to TRBD1. V lost 3 bases to trimming and J lost 3 bases; unmatched junction nucleotides: 10. This CDR3 contains 18 residues. Germline-derived CDR1 and CDR2 are MGHRA and YSYEKL. The CDR3: CASSQDRGLNLANQPQHF. In DNA form, the CDR3 reads TGCGCCAGCAGCCAGGACAGGGGGCTAAACCTAGCCAATCAGCCCCAGCATTTT.

The V gene is TRBV6-2 or TRBV6-3, the J gene TRBJ1-1; D unclear. With 7 bases removed from V and 0 bases from J, the gap between germline ends came to 12 bases. Per germline, CDR1 MNHEY and CDR2 SVGEGT. The CDR3 spans 14 residues. CDR3 nucleotides: TGTGCCAGCATCTCCCCGGCGGTGAACACTGAAGCTTTCTTT. This encodes CASISPAVNTEAFF.

This CDR3 reads CASSFWESQETQYF. The CDR3, as DNA: TGTGCCAGCAGCTTTTGGGAGAGCCAAGAGACCCAGTACTTC. V and J are TRBV7-2 and TRBJ2-5; tentatively, D is TRBD2 (5 bases). CDR1 SGHTA and CDR2 FQGNSA come from the germline V gene. Trimming removed 3 bases at V and 1 base at J, with 9 bases between. CDR3 length equals 14 residues.

Comment on this clonotype: A much larger clone lies a single base off, so this may be a read error. Here the CDR3 DNA reads TGTGCCAGCAGCTTACAGGGGAAGAGTACAGATAAGCAGTATTTT. It is translated as CASSLQGKSTDKQYF. The rearrangement uses TRBV7-2 and TRBJ2-3, with D possibly TRBD1 on 6 matching bases. The CDR3 has 15 amino acids. Germline V CDR1 and CDR2: SGHTA, FQGNSA.

The rearrangement links TRBV4-2 to TRBJ1-2; TRBD1 matches at 7 bases. Germline V gene sequence: CDR1 LGHNA, CDR2 YNFKEQ. With V trimmed by 3 bases and J by 8 bases, 6 bases remained unmatched. The length of the CDR3 is 13 residues. Here the CDR3 DNA reads TGTGCCAGCAGCCATGGACAGGCATTGGGCTACACCTTC. This translates into CASSHGQALGYTF.

V and J are TRBV6-1 and TRBJ2-7; no definite D call. V was shortened by 8 bases and J by 3 bases, with 5 bases between the two germline ends. The CDR3 consists of 10 residues. In germline, CDR1 is MNHNS, CDR2 SASEGT. This chain's CDR3 is CASGIYEQYF. CDR3 in DNA: TGTGCCAGCGGGATCTACGAGCAGTACTTC.

This clonotype has a handful of counts. This chain uses TRBV6-2 or TRBV6-3 with TRBJ2-5; D is uncertain. The CDR3 is made up of 11 amino acids. The V gene lost 5 bases and the J gene lost 3 bases, with 4 bases spanning the gap. Germline CDR1 is MNHEY and CDR2 is SVGEGT. The CDR3 here is CASSNKETQYF. CDR3 sequence (DNA): TGTGCCAGCAGTAACAAAGAGACCCAGTACTTC.

Only a few counts were recorded for this clonotype. CDR3 amino acids: CASRERGSGPYGYTF. CDR3 DNA: TGTGCCAGCAGGGAACGAGGGTCAGGGCCCTATGGCTACACCTTC. V and J are TRBV12-3 or TRBV12-4 and TRBJ1-2, with D possibly matching TRBD1 (5 bases). CDR3 length: 15 amino acids. V lost 6 bases, J lost 4 bases, and 18 bases lay in between.

This clonotype was counted ten times or more. CDR3 protein: CASSRSRGFTAYGYTF. CDR3 DNA sequence: TGTGCCAGCAGTCGTTCTAGGGGTTTCACCGCCTATGGCTACACCTTC. The V call is TRBV7-2, the J call TRBJ1-2, with TRBD1 as a possible D gene (5 bases). The CDR3 sequence is 16 residues long. CDR1 and CDR2 (germline): SGHTA, FQGNSA. V was trimmed by 6 bases and J by 4 bases, leaving 21 bases between them.

This clonotype was seen a handful of times. The chain combines TRBV4-2 with TRBJ1-2; no clear D. The CDR3 length is 12 residues. Germline V gives CDR1 LGHNA, CDR2 YNFKEQ. Trimming cost V 1 base and J 8 bases, with 8 bases left between them. CDR3 region: CASSQGMGGYTF. As DNA, the CDR3 is TGTGCCAGCAGCCAAGGGATGGGCGGCTACACCTTC.

The rearrangement uses TRBV20-1 and TRBJ2-4; the match to TRBD2 covers 9 bases. The CDR3 extends over 13 amino acids. Germline V lookup: CDR1 DFQATT, CDR2 SNEGSKA (reference sequence). Losses at the gene ends were 5 bases for V and 6 bases for J; bases not matched to a gene: 5. CDR3 residues: CSAGAGGGNIQYF. Here the CDR3 DNA reads TGCAGTGCTGGGGCGGGGGGGGGAAACATTCAGTACTTC.

The V call is TRBV6-2 or TRBV6-3, the J call TRBJ2-5, with a possible D match to TRBD2 (5 bases). Trimming removed 2 bases from V and 4 bases from J, with 14 bases in between. CDR1 and CDR2 (germline): MNHEY, SVGEGT. The CDR3 is 15 residues long. In nucleotides, the CDR3 is TGTGCCAGCAGTTACCCCACAGACGGAGGAGAGACCCAGTACTTC. Residues: CASSYPTDGGETQYF.

Concerning this clonotype: One junction end disagrees with the germline gene, perhaps due to a read error. The chain carries TRBV2 and TRBJ2-2; possible D gene TRBD2, 7 bases. This CDR3 contains 15 residues. CDR1 SNHLY and CDR2 FYNNEI come from the germline V gene. This CDR3 reads CASREGGGGTGELFF. CDR3 coding DNA: TGTGCCAGCAGGGAAGGGGGAGGGGGCACCGGGGAGCTGTTTTTT.

The chain has TRBV6-5 and TRBJ1-4; 7 bases are a match to TRBD1. J lost 2 bases, V lost 0 bases, and 6 bases had no gene match. The CDR3 is 17 residues long. Germline CDR1 reads MNHEY; CDR2 reads SVGAGI. The CDR3, as DNA: TGTGCCAGCAGTTACTCGCCTTACAGGGGTACTAATGAAAAACTGTTTTTT. It yields the protein CASSYSPYRGTNEKLFF.

The rearrangement uses TRBV2 and TRBJ2-7; perhaps TRBD1 as D (6 bases). CDR1 and CDR2 (germline): SNHLY, FYNNEI. The CDR3 contains 12 residues. Trimming stripped 11 bases from V and 1 base from J, with 12 bases between. CDR3 nucleotide sequence: TGTGCCGGGGGCCTGGTATCCTACGAGCAGTACTTC. It is translated as CAGGLVSYEQYF.

This clonotype was recorded at least ten times. The chain carries TRBV12-3 or TRBV12-4 and TRBJ2-5, with 8 bases identical to TRBD2. The CDR3 has 13 residues. Unmatched junction bases numbered 5, after V lost 6 bases and J lost 5 bases. The CDR3 reads CASSSSGVETQYF. As DNA, the CDR3 is TGTGCCAGCAGCAGTAGCGGGGTGGAGACCCAGTACTTC.